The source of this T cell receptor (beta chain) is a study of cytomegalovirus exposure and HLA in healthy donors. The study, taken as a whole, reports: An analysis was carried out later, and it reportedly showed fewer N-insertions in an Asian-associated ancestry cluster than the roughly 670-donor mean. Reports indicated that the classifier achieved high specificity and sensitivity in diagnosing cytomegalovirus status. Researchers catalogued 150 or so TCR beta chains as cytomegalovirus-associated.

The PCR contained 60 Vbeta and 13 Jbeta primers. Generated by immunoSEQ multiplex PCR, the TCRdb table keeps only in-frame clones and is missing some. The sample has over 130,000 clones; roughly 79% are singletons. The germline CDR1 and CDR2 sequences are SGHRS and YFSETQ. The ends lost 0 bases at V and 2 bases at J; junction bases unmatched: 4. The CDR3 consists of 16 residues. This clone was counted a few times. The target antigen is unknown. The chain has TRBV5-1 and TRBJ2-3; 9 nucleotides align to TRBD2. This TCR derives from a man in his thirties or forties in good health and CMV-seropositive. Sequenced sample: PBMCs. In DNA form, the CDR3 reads TGCGCCAGCAGCTTGGGAGCGGGGGGAACCACAGATACGCAGTATTTT. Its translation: CASSLGAGGTTDTQYF.